The rows below give T cell receptor beta chains drawn from one sample of a study of blood T cell repertoires in COVID-19. Assay: immunoSEQ multiplex PCR; the TCRdb copy retains only in-frame clones and omits some. The sample consists of a few hundred thousand clones, less than 90% of them appearing once. What was sequenced was peripheral blood. The receptors were gathered from a man between 70 and 80 years old with acute or convalescent COVID-19. Each CDR3 is given with its conserved first and last residue. The D gene is left open where the match is weak. Clone size is shown for a subset of rows, as once, few, many or a class of expanded clone.

TGTGCCAGCAGCCGGGACAGGGGACCTAATGAAAAACTGTTTTTT | CASSRDRGPNEKLFF | TRBV6-5 | TRBD1 | - | TRBJ1-4
TGTGCCAGCAGCCCACTAGCGGAGAACACAGATACGCAGTATTTT | CASSPLAENTDTQYF | TRBV5-4 | TRBD2 | - | TRBJ2-3
TGTGCCTGGAGTCCCCGGGACAGGCTGCACACCGGGGAGCTGTTTTTT | CAWSPRDRLHTGELFF | TRBV30 | TRBD1 | few | TRBJ2-2
TGTGCCAGCAGCCAAGTAATAGGAGGGGTTGGCGAGACCCAGTACTTC | CASSQVIGGVGETQYF | TRBV4-2 | - | - | TRBJ2-5
TGTGCCAGCAGTGGACAGGGGAGGCTGAATGGGGCCAACGTCCTGACTTTC | CASSGQGRLNGANVLTF | TRBV27 | TRBD1 | - | TRBJ2-6
TGTGCCTGGAGTCCAGACTCGAGGACTGAAGCTTTCTTT | CAWSPDSRTEAFF | TRBV30 | - | - | TRBJ1-1
TGTGCCAGCACCCCAGCGGGAGGCCCCTACGAGCAGTACTTC | CASTPAGGPYEQYF | TRBV7-2 | TRBD2 | - | TRBJ2-7
TGTGCCAGCAGTAGGACTGTGAACACTGAAGCTTTCTTT | CASSRTVNTEAFF | TRBV6-2/TRBV6-3 | - | - | TRBJ1-1
TGTGCCAGCAGCTCCCCTGACAGGGACGAGCAGTTCTTC | CASSSPDRDEQFF | TRBV5-6 | TRBD1 | once | TRBJ2-1
TGTGCCAGCAGCGAAGGAGGAGATACGCAGTATTTT | CASSEGGDTQYF | TRBV11-3 | - | - | TRBJ2-3
TGTGCCAGCAGCTTACAAGCGGGAGGACCGAGCACCGGGGAGCTGTTTTTT | CASSLQAGGPSTGELFF | TRBV7-9 | TRBD2 | few | TRBJ2-2
TGTGCCAGCAGAGGGGTTCCTCCCTACGAGCAGTACTTC | CASRGVPPYEQYF | TRBV28 | - | - | TRBJ2-7
TGCAGTGCTAGTTCAGTCAAGGGGACTAGCGGGAGGGCCGTTCCAGATACGCAGTATTTT | CSASSVKGTSGRAVPDTQYF | TRBV20-1 | TRBD2 | - | TRBJ2-3
TGTGCCAGCAGTTTAAGGCTAGCGGGAGTCACCGGGGAGCTGTTTTTT | CASSLRLAGVTGELFF | TRBV27 | TRBD2 | - | TRBJ2-2
TGTGCCACCAGCAGAGTCCTTACTAGCGGGAGGGCCGGTGAGCAGTTCTTC | CATSRVLTSGRAGEQFF | TRBV15 | TRBD2 | - | TRBJ2-1
TGTGCAAGTCGCTTAGACCGACAGGGCGGGAGGTACGAGCAGTACTTC | CASRLDRQGGRYEQYF | TRBV12-2 | - | few | TRBJ2-7
TGCGCCAGCAGCCAAGAACGACTTTATACCTACGAGCAGTACTTC | CASSQERLYTYEQYF | TRBV4-1 | - | - | TRBJ2-7
TGTGCCACCAGCAGAGATTTGAGCTTGGGGACAGGGGCAGAGACCCAGTACTTC | CATSRDLSLGTGAETQYF | TRBV15 | TRBD1 | - | TRBJ2-5
TGTGCCAGCAGCCCTCGGACTAGCGGGCAGGCCGGGGAGCTGTTTTTT | CASSPRTSGQAGELFF | TRBV14 | TRBD2 | - | TRBJ2-2
TGTGCCAGCAGCTTGGTAATCGGGGGACTCGGGGAATACAATGAGCAGTTCTTC | CASSLVIGGLGEYNEQFF | TRBV5-5 | - | - | TRBJ2-1
TGTGCCAGCTCACCAGCGCGGGGGGCAGGAGAGCAGTACTTC | CASSPARGAGEQYF | TRBV18 | TRBD2 | - | TRBJ2-7
TGTGCCAGCGAGACTAGCGCGTCCAATGAGCAGTTCTTC | CASETSASNEQFF | TRBV19 | TRBD2 | - | TRBJ2-1
TGTGCCAGTAGTACGGCTAGCGGCTCAAACGAGGGCACCGGGGAGCTGTTTTTT | CASSTASGSNEGTGELFF | TRBV19 | TRBD2 | - | TRBJ2-2
TGTGCCTGGATCCAGGCAGGGGGGCCGTTCGTCGATTCACCCCTCCACTTT | CAWIQAGGPFVDSPLHF | TRBV30 | TRBD1 | once | TRBJ1-6
TGTGCCAGCAGCCCACAAGGGACAGACCTAAGACGGGGCGGGGAGCTGTTTTTT | CASSPQGTDLRRGGELFF | TRBV14 | TRBD1 | - | TRBJ2-2
TGTGCCAGCTCACCGGCGGGAGTGGGAAATGAGCAGTTCTTC | CASSPAGVGNEQFF | TRBV18 | TRBD2 | - | TRBJ2-1
TGCGCCAGCAGCCTGTACAGCTTAACTAATGAAAAACTGTTTTTT | CASSLYSLTNEKLFF | TRBV4-1 | - | - | TRBJ1-4
TGTGCCAGCAGTCCAACTTTAGGAGGGGCGGCCACTGAAGCTTTCTTT | CASSPTLGGAATEAFF | TRBV27 | - | - | TRBJ1-1
TGTGCCAGCGAATCGGCGGGTGGGTATGGCTACACCTTC | CASESAGGYGYTF | TRBV25-1 | - | - | TRBJ1-2
TGTGCCAGCAGTTCCCCAGGGGGCTTAAGTCGGGGCTACACCTTC | CASSSPGGLSRGYTF | TRBV28 | TRBD1 | - | TRBJ1-2
TGTGCCTGGAGCTCGAACACCGGGGAGCTGTTTTTT | CAWSSNTGELFF | TRBV30 | - | - | TRBJ2-2
TGTGCCAGCTCACCACCGGGACTAGCGGGAGGGCCCGTTGAGCAGTTCTTC | CASSPPGLAGGPVEQFF | TRBV18 | TRBD2 | - | TRBJ2-1
TGCAGTGCTAGAGATCAGTACGAGCAGTACTTC | CSARDQYEQYF | TRBV20-1 | - | - | TRBJ2-7
TGTGCCAGCAGCCCCCGGAGGACAGGATCTAACTATGGCTACACCTTC | CASSPRRTGSNYGYTF | TRBV7-9 | TRBD1 | - | TRBJ1-2
TGCGCCAGCAGCTTGGACAGGGGCAGGGGAAGAGGCTACACCTTC | CASSLDRGRGRGYTF | TRBV5-1 | TRBD1 | - | TRBJ1-2
TGTGCCAGCAGCATGGGACAGGGAGGGGCCGGGGAGCTGTTTTTT | CASSMGQGGAGELFF | TRBV11-2 | TRBD1 | - | TRBJ2-2
TGTGCCTGGAGTGGGTATGGTACCCAGGCGTACCAAGAGACCCAGTACTTC | CAWSGYGTQAYQETQYF | TRBV30 | - | - | TRBJ2-5
TGTGCCAGCAGTCGAGGGGCTAGCGGGAGGGCCGCGATCGATGAGCAGTTCTTC | CASSRGASGRAAIDEQFF | TRBV7-3 | TRBD2 | - | TRBJ2-1
TGTGCCAGCTCAGATACACGGGGATCTGGAAACACCATATATTTT | CASSDTRGSGNTIYF | TRBV18 | - | - | TRBJ1-3
TGTGCCAGTAGTATAATGGGGGGACTAGGAACCTACGAGCAGTACTTC | CASSIMGGLGTYEQYF | TRBV19 | TRBD2 | - | TRBJ2-7
TGCAGCGTTGAAGATCTGGGACTAGCGGGGAGTCGGTACTTC | CSVEDLGLAGSRYF | TRBV29-1 | TRBD2 | few | TRBJ2-7
TGTGCCAGCAGCATAGGCCGGGAGGGCGAGCAGTACTTC | CASSIGREGEQYF | TRBV7-2 | TRBD2 | - | TRBJ2-7
TGTGCCACCTCCGGGTTACTGAACACTGAAGCTTTCTTT | CATSGLLNTEAFF | TRBV6-5 | - | - | TRBJ1-1
TGTGCCAGCAAAGAGGCCCCAGGGGTGGAAAAACTGTTTTTT | CASKEAPGVEKLFF | TRBV7-2 | - | once | TRBJ1-4
TGTGCCAGCAGTTTACAAGTCCAGGGCAACACTGAAGCTTTCTTT | CASSLQVQGNTEAFF | TRBV27 | - | - | TRBJ1-1
TGCGCCAGCAGCCCTCGGACAGGGTATAATGAAAAACTGTTTTTT | CASSPRTGYNEKLFF | TRBV4-1 | TRBD1 | once | TRBJ1-4
TGTGCCAGCAGCCCAGGGACAGGAAATAAGGGGAACACTGAAGCTTTCTTT | CASSPGTGNKGNTEAFF | TRBV7-3 | TRBD1 | - | TRBJ1-1
TGTGCCAGCCCCCCTACTAGCGGGAGGGACTCCTACGAGCAGTACTTC | CASPPTSGRDSYEQYF | TRBV28 | TRBD2 | - | TRBJ2-7
TGTGCCAGCAGTTACTCGATAGGGGCGGGGACTGAAGCTTTCTTT | CASSYSIGAGTEAFF | TRBV6-5 | - | - | TRBJ1-1
TGTGCCAGCCAATCGGCTTGGCTAGCGGGATCTATAGGCGAGCAGTACTTC | CASQSAWLAGSIGEQYF | TRBV28 | TRBD2 | - | TRBJ2-7
TGTGCCAGCAGCTCGGGGGGGTTAGCGGGAGGGCCTACAGATACGCAGTATTTT | CASSSGGLAGGPTDTQYF | TRBV5-4 | TRBD2 | - | TRBJ2-3
TGTGCCAGCAGCAGCTTGGATAGGGACAGGGAGTGGGAGACCCAGTACTTC | CASSSLDRDREWETQYF | TRBV5-6 | TRBD1 | - | TRBJ2-5
TGTGCCAGCAGCTTAGCCTTGACAGGGAACTATGGCTACACCTTC | CASSLALTGNYGYTF | TRBV11-1 | TRBD1 | - | TRBJ1-2
TGTGCCAGCAGTTACGGAGACAGCAATCCCCAGCATTTT | CASSYGDSNPQHF | TRBV6-2/TRBV6-3 | - | many | TRBJ1-5
TGTGCCAGCAAGGAGGGCCAGAAGGGCTACACCTTC | CASKEGQKGYTF | TRBV6-5 | - | - | TRBJ1-2